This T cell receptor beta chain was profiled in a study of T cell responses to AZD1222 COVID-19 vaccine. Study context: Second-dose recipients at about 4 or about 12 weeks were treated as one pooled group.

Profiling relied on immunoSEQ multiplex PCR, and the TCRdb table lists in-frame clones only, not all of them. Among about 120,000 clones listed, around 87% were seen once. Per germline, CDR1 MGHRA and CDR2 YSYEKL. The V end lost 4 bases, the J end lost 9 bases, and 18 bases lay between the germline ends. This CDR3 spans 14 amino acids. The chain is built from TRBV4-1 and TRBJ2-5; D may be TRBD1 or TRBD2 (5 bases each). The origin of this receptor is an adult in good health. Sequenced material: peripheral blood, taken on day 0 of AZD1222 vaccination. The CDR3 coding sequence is TGCGCCAGCAGCCGAGATTTGCCCTCGGGACCCCAGTACTTC. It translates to CASSRDLPSGPQYF.